The 23 T cell receptor beta chains in this list originate from one sample, sequenced in a study of blood T cell repertoires in COVID-19. TCRdb's table, derived via immunoSEQ multiplex PCR, lists solely in-frame clones and lacks some. The table has 450,000 to 500,000 clones, approximately 83% seen once. Sequencing used peripheral blood. The receptor source for this set is a human donor in a cohort sampled during active COVID-19.

The CDR3 coding sequence is TGTGCCAGCAGCGAACAGGGGTACAACGAGCAGTACTTC. This translates into CASSEQGYNEQYF. The chain carries TRBV9 and TRBJ2-7, with 7 positions matching TRBD1. Germline V lookup: CDR1 SGDLS, CDR2 YYNGEE. The CDR3 has 13 residues. Losses at the gene ends were 3 bases for V and 5 bases for J; bases not matched to a gene: 5.

The chain combines TRBV12-5 with TRBJ2-7; 7 positions match TRBD2. J gave up 6 bases and V 6 bases, and 11 bases lay outside the gene matches. The CDR3 has 14 amino acids. Germline-derived CDR1 and CDR2 are LGHNT and FRNRAP. The CDR3 region is CASGPRDYSVEQYF. The CDR3 nucleotides read TGTGCTAGTGGCCCACGGGACTACTCGGTCGAGCAGTACTTC.

Only one count was recorded for this clone. This chain links TRBV10-1 with TRBJ2-1; tentative D call: TRBD2 (5 bases). In germline, CDR1 is WNHNN, CDR2 SYGVQD (reference sequence). The CDR3 has 13 residues. Trimming took 0 bases from V and 8 from J, leaving 8 bases between them. CDR3 bases: TGCGCCAGCAGTGAGTCAGGAGGCTATGAGCAGTTCTTC. Amino acid sequence: CASSESGGYEQFF.

This chain uses TRBV7-3 with TRBJ2-2; TRBD2 is a possible D gene (6 bases). The V end lost 6 bases, the J end lost 0 bases, and 11 bases lay between the germline ends. Germline values: CDR1 SGHTA, CDR2 FQGTGA. This CDR3 has 15 amino acids. The CDR3 sequence: CASSRGGTNTGELFF. Written as DNA, the CDR3 is TGTGCCAGCAGTCGTGGGGGGACGAACACCGGGGAGCTGTTTTTT.

V is TRBV29-1 and J is TRBJ1-1; D uncertain. The CDR3 contains 12 residues. The germline V gene encodes CDR1 SQVTM and CDR2 ANQGSEA. The V end lost 3 bases, the J end lost 0 bases, and 5 bases lay between the germline ends. CDR3 nucleotides: TGCAGCGTTGACATCCTGAACACTGAAGCTTTCTTT. Translating gives CSVDILNTEAFF.

The rearrangement uses TRBV18 and TRBJ1-2; D gene ambiguous. Germline V lookup: CDR1 KGHSH, CDR2 LQKENI. The length of the CDR3 is 15 residues. Trimming took off 6 bases at V and 4 bases at J, with 18 bases between the two ends. The CDR3 loop reads CASSRGAVVPYGYTF. DNA for the CDR3: TGTGCCAGCTCCCGAGGCGCAGTCGTCCCCTATGGCTACACCTTC.

This rearrangement joins TRBV6-5 to TRBJ1-2; possibly TRBD1 for D (6 bases). The CDR3 runs to 13 residues. Per the germline V gene, CDR1 is MNHEY and CDR2 is SVGAGI. V lost 6 bases and J lost 4, with 12 bases in between. CDR3 in DNA: TGTGCCAGCAGCCGCGGACAGACCTATGGCTACACCTTC. Translation gives CASSRGQTYGYTF.

The chain recombines TRBV11-1 with TRBJ1-4; the match to TRBD1 covers 9 bases. With 5 bases clipped from V and 7 bases from J, the junction kept 8 bases outside the gene matches. This CDR3 spans 15 amino acids. Per the germline V gene, CDR1 is SGHAT and CDR2 is FQDESV (reference sequence). The CDR3 DNA is TGTGCCAGCAGCCGTCCGGGACAGGGAAGTGAAAAACTGTTTTTT. Translating gives CASSRPGQGSEKLFF.

This sequence joins TRBV30 and TRBJ1-1, with a possible D match to TRBD1 (5 bases). The germline CDR1 and CDR2 sequences are GTSNPN and SVGIG (reference sequence). The ends were cut back, 8 bases at V and 3 bases at J, with 10 bases in the middle. The CDR3 extends over 11 amino acids. CDR3 DNA: TGTGCCGGGGCCCGAGACACTGAAGCTTTCTTT. Amino acids: CAGARDTEAFF.

J is TRBJ2-5 and V is TRBV7-2; tentatively, D is TRBD2 (6 bases). The CDR3 totals 14 residues. CDR1 and CDR2 from the germline V gene are SGHTA and FQGNSA. Trimming cost V 4 bases and J 4 bases, with 13 bases left between them. CDR3 amino acids: CASSSLRRAETQYF. The CDR3 DNA reads as TGTGCCAGCAGCTCGTTACGGAGGGCAGAGACCCAGTACTTC.

The chain is built from TRBV7-9 and TRBJ1-1; D is perhaps TRBD1 (6 bases). V lost 5 bases, J lost 4 bases, and 17 bases lay in between. Germline-derived CDR1 and CDR2 are SEHNR and FQNEAQ (reference sequence). The CDR3 spans 15 residues. The CDR3 reads CASSLMGAVITEAFF. Written as DNA, the CDR3 is TGTGCCAGCAGCCTCATGGGGGCTGTAATCACTGAAGCTTTCTTT. Combining the CDR3 with reference TRBV7-9 and TRBJ1-1 gives the whole variable domain DTGVSQNPRHKITKRGQNVTFRCDPISEHNRLYWYRQTLGQGPEFLTYFQNEAQLEKSRLLSDRFSAERPKGSFSTLEIQRTEQGDSAMYLCASSLMGAVITEAFFGQGTRLTVV.

CDR3: CASSPIGDGELFF. CDR3 in DNA: TGTGCCAGCTCACCGATCGGGGATGGGGAGCTGTTTTTT. The chain has TRBV18 and TRBJ2-2; D may be TRBD2 (5 bases). Looked up from germline, CDR1 is KGHSH and CDR2 is LQKENI. V was cut by 3 bases and J by 8 bases, with 10 bases left in between. This CDR3 has 13 amino acids. The variable domain in full, completed from reference TRBV18 and TRBJ2-2, reads NAGVMQNPRHLVRRRGQEARLRCSPMKGHSHVYWYRQLPEEGLKFMVYLQKENIIDESGMPKERFSAEFPKEGPSILRIQQVVRGDSAAYFCASSPIGDGELFFGEGSRLTVL.

The chain couples TRBV27 to TRBJ2-7; 8 nucleotides line up with TRBD1. The germline gives CDR1 MNHEY, CDR2 SMNVEV (reference sequence). The CDR3 has 15 amino acids. Trimming cost V 7 bases and J 2 bases; bases outside gene matches: 10. The chain's CDR3 is CASTKPGQGTYEQYF. The CDR3 region has the DNA TGTGCCAGCACCAAGCCCGGACAGGGTACCTACGAGCAGTACTTC.

The V call is TRBV5-1, the J call TRBJ1-5; D may be TRBD1 (6 bases). The V and J ends lost 1 base and 0 bases respectively, with 8 bases between them. The CDR3 has 15 residues. Germline lookup yields CDR1 SGHRS and CDR2 YFSETQ. The CDR3, as DNA: TGCGCCAGCAGCTTGACAGGGCTTAGCAATCAGCCCCAGCATTTT. Amino acid sequence: CASSLTGLSNQPQHF.

J is TRBJ1-5 and V is TRBV6-6; a weak D match, TRBD1 (6 bases). Per germline, CDR1 MNHNY and CDR2 SVGAGI (reference sequence). The CDR3 sequence is 16 residues long. Deletions cut 5 bases from V and 3 bases from J, with 17 bases between. The CDR3 DNA is TGTGCCAGCAGTCCCCGAGGAGCAGGGGACAATCAGCCCCAGCATTTT. This gives the protein CASSPRGAGDNQPQHF.

The chain carries TRBV27 and TRBJ2-3; D remains unclear. V was pared by 4 bases and J by 1 base, with 9 bases between. The CDR3 loop spans 14 amino acids. Germline CDR1 is MNHEY and CDR2 is SMNVEV (reference sequence). The CDR3 DNA reads TGTGCCAGCAGTTCCCCCAGGCGCACAGATACGCAGTATTTT. Protein: CASSSPRRTDTQYF.

V gene TRBV9 combines with J gene TRBJ1-5; TRBD1 agrees at 7 bases. The CDR3 covers 19 residues. The germline V gene has CDR1 SGDLS and CDR2 YYNGEE. The V and J ends lost 1 base and 0 bases, in that order; junction bases with no gene match: 13. The CDR3 DNA is TGTGCCAGCAGCGTAAACCCACCAACAGGGGCTGATAGCAATCAGCCCCAGCATTTT. It yields the protein CASSVNPPTGADSNQPQHF.

This rearrangement joins TRBV10-3 to TRBJ2-3; a weak D match, TRBD2 (6 bases). V gave up 4 bases and J gave up 9 bases, with 20 bases separating them. The V gene's germline CDR1 is ENHRY and CDR2 SYGVKD. The CDR3 is 15 residues long. CDR3: CAISGGTLVMGTQYF. The CDR3, as DNA: TGTGCCATCAGTGGGGGGACTCTAGTAATGGGGACGCAGTATTTT.

The chain employs TRBV5-4 and TRBJ2-7; D possibly corresponds to TRBD2 (5 bases). Trimming cost V 3 bases and J 6 bases, with 19 bases left between them. This CDR3 has 15 amino acids. CDR1 and CDR2 from the germline V gene are SGHNT and YYREEE (reference sequence). DNA for the CDR3: TGTGCCAGCAGCTCGCCGGGCGCCGGGGTCGGCGAGCAGTACTTC. This gives the protein CASSSPGAGVGEQYF.

The rearrangement joins TRBV30 to TRBJ1-6; tentatively, D is TRBD1 (5 bases). The CDR3 runs to 15 residues. The V gene's germline CDR1 is GTSNPN and CDR2 SVGIG (reference sequence). V was shortened by 6 bases and J by 1 base, with 13 bases between the two germline ends. The CDR3 bases are TGTGCCTGCCCCCCGGGGGGGTCCTATAATTCACCCCTCCACTTT. Protein product: CACPPGGSYNSPLHF.

V is TRBV10-3 and J is TRBJ1-4, with 8 bases identical to TRBD1. The germline gives CDR1 ENHRY, CDR2 SYGVKD. This CDR3 is 16 amino acids long. With 1 base clipped from V and 3 bases from J, the junction kept 4 bases outside the gene matches. The CDR3 bases are TGTGCCATCAGTGAGTTTCAGGGGGCGGCTAATGAAAAACTGTTTTTT. This gives the protein CAISEFQGAANEKLFF.

V gene TRBV28 combines with J gene TRBJ1-4, with a possible D match to TRBD1 (6 bases). CDR3 length equals 13 residues. Germline values: CDR1 MDHEN, CDR2 SYDVKM. V gave up 6 bases and J gave up 8 bases, with 13 bases separating them. CDR3 nucleotide sequence: TGTGCCAGCAGGCGGGGGCCGGGGGAAAAACTGTTTTTT. It yields the protein CASRRGPGEKLFF.

The chain recombines TRBV2 with TRBJ1-4; no clear D. The germline V and J ends were trimmed by 2 bases and 5 bases, with 15 bases remaining between them. This CDR3 is 16 amino acids long. Per germline, CDR1 SNHLY and CDR2 FYNNEI. CDR3 bases: TGTGCCAGCAGTGAAATGGCATCGACTCCGAATGAAAAACTGTTTTTT. Its protein is CASSEMASTPNEKLFF.